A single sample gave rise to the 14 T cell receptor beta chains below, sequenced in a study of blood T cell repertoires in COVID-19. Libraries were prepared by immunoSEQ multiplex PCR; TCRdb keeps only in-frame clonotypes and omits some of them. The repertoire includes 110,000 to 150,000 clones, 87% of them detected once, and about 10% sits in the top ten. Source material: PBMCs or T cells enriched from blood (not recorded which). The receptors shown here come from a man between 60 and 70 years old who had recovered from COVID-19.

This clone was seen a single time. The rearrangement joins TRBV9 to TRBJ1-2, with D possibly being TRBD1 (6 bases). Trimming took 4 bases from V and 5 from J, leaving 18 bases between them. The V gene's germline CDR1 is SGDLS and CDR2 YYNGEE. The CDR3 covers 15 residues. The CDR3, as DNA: TGTGCCAGCAGCATATCCCCAGGGGACCTTTATGGCTACACCTTC. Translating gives CASSISPGDLYGYTF.

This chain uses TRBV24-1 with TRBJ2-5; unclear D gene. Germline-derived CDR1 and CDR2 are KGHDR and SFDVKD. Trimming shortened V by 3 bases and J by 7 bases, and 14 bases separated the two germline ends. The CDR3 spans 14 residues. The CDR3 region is CATSDVRSTGTQYF. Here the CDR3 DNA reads TGTGCCACCAGTGATGTCCGCTCTACGGGGACCCAGTACTTC.

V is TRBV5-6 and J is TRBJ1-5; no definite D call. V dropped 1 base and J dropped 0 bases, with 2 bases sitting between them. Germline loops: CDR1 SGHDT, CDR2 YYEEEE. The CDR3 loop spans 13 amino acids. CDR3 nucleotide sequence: TGTGCCAGCAGCTTGCGTAGCAATCAGCCCCAGCATTTT. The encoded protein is CASSLRSNQPQHF.

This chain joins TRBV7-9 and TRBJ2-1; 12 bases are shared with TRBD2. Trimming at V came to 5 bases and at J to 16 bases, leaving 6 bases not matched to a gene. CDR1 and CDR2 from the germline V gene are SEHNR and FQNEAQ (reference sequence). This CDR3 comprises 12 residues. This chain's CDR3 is CASSVTSGSTFF. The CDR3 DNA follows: TGTGCCAGCAGCGTGACTAGCGGGAGTACTTTCTTC. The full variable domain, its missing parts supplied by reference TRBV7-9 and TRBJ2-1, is DTGVSQNPRHKITKRGQNVTFRCDPISEHNRLYWYRQTLGQGPEFLTYFQNEAQLEKSRLLSDRFSAERPKGSFSTLEIQRTEQGDSAMYLCASSVTSGSTFFGPGTRLTVL.

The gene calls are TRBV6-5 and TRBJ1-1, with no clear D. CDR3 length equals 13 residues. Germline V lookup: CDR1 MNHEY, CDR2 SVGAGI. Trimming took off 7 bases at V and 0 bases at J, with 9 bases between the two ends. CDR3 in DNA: TGTGCCAGCACCTACGGGGTGAACACTGAAGCTTTCTTT. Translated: CASTYGVNTEAFF.

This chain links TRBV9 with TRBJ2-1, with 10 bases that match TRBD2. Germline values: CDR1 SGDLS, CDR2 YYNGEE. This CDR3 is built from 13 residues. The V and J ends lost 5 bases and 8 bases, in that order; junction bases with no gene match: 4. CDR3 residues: CASRASGRYEQFF. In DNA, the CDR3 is TGTGCCAGCAGAGCTAGCGGGAGATATGAGCAGTTCTTC.

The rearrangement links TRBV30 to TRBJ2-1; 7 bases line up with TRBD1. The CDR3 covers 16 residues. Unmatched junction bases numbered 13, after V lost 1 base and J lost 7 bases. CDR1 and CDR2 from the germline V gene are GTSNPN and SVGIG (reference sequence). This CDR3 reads CAWSALRGRGSNEQFF. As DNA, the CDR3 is TGTGCCTGGAGTGCCCTTCGGGGCAGGGGGTCTAATGAGCAGTTCTTC.

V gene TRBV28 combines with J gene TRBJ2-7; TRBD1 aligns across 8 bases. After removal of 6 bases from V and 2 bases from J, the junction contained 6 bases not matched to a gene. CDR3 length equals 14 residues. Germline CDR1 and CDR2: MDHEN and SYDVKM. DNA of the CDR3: TGTGCCAGCAGGTCAGGGGGCACTACCTACGAGCAGTACTTC. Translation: CASRSGGTTYEQYF.

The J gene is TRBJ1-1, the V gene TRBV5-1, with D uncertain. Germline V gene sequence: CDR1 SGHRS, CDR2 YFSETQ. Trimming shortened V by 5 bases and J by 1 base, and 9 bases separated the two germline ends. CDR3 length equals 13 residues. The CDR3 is CASRGDTNTEAFF. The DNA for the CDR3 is TGCGCCAGCAGGGGCGACACGAACACTGAAGCTTTCTTT.

The CDR3 DNA reads TGTGCCTGGAGCAGCCGACAGGGGGCATACAATGAGCAGTTCTTC. This sequence encodes CAWSSRQGAYNEQFF. This chain uses TRBV30 with TRBJ2-1, with 10 bases matching TRBD1. The trim removed 3 bases at V and 4 bases at J, leaving 6 bases unmatched. The CDR3 totals 15 residues. Germline V gene data show CDR1 as GTSNPN and CDR2 as SVGIG (reference sequence).

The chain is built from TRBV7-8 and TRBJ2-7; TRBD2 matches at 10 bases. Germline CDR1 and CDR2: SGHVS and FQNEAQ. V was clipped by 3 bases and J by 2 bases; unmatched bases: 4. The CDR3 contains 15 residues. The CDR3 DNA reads TGTGCCAGCAGCTTTAACAGCGGGGGGGCCTACGAGCAGTACTTC. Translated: CASSFNSGGAYEQYF.

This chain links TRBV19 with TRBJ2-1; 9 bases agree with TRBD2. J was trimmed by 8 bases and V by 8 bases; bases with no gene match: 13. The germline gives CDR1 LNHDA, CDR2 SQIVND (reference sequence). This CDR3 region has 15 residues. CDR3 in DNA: TGTGCCAGTGGTTTGCGGGGGGGCTCGTCCGATGAGCAGTTCTTC. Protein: CASGLRGGSSDEQFF. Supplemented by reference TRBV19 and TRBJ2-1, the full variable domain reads DGGITQSPKYLFRKEGQNVTLSCEQNLNHDAMYWYRQDPGQGLRLIYYSQIVNDFQKGDIAEGYSVSREKKESFPLTVTSAQKNPTAFYLCASGLRGGSSDEQFFGPGTRLTVL.

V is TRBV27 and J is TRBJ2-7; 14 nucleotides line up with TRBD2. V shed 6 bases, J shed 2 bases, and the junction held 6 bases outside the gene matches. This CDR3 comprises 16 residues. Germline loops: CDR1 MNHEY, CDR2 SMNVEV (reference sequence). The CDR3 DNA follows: TGTGCCAGCAGACGGACTAGCGGGAGGAAACCCTACGAGCAGTACTTC. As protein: CASRRTSGRKPYEQYF.

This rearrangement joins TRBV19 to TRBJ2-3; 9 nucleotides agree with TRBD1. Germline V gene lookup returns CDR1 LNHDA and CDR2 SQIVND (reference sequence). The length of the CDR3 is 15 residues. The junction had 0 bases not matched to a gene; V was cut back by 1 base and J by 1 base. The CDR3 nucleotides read TGTGCCAGTAGTATAGGGACAGGGGGCACAGATACGCAGTATTTT. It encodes CASSIGTGGTDTQYF.